What follows describes a single T cell receptor (beta chain). This clonotype was detected once. Its antigen is unknown. Base qualities are not provided; no much larger clone lies one nucleotide away. One read offers little support. Hyperthyroidism patients were newly diagnosed, had a disease duration of under 2 months, and were aged 18 to 65 years. Any patient with an uncontrolled infection, another autoimmune disease, pregnancy or lactation was excluded. Diagnoses were based on clinical symptoms, serum thyroxine and TRAb, thyroid ultrasound and orbital computed tomography. Blood from progressor patients was collected at the time of first diagnosis with hyperthyroidism, before any ophthalmopathy symptoms had appeared. PBMCs were isolated from 10 ml of fresh peripheral blood by Ficoll-Paque density gradient centrifugation. Progressor patients were first diagnosed with Graves' hyperthyroidism and then developed ophthalmopathy during follow-up. Total RNA was extracted using Trizol reagent, and RNA quality was assessed on an Agilent 2100 Bioanalyzer.

The junction shows trimming of 0 bases on V and 0 bases on J, plus 15 bases between the germline ends. Spanning cysteine to phenylalanine, the CDR3 consists of 19 amino acids. The only DNA kept is the CDR3, 57 bases in frame from the first base. CDR1 and CDR2 (LNHNV, YYDKDF) derive from the germline V gene (reference sequence). This entry belongs to a study of T cells in Graves' hyperthyroidism and ophthalmopathy (dated by TCRdb to between 2018 and 2021). At the level of the whole study: Peripheral blood samples were taken at initial diagnosis, before any treatment was given. Once sampling was done, hyperthyroidism patients were given methimazole at a starting dose of 30 mg daily, whereas ophthalmopathy patients were given high-dose intravenous methylprednisolone. For training and testing, the 80 to 100 patients in the discovery cohort were randomly divided in a 7:3 ratio. The paper reports TCR Vbeta CDR3 sequencing of approximately 140 peripheral blood samples: some 44 ophthalmopathy, fewer than 80 hyperthyroidism and approximately 17 progressor patients. To identify TCR V-J signatures that set the groups apart, the researchers used a discovery cohort of 100 or so patients, made up of fewer than 50 with Graves' ophthalmopathy and about 60 with stable Graves' hyperthyroidism. The study also compared thyroid tissue and blood T-cell repertoires from a handful of Graves' hyperthyroidism patients. Whether ophthalmopathy could be predicted prospectively was tested in an independent validation cohort made up of 18 to 20 hyperthyroidism patients plus 17 patients who later progressed to ophthalmopathy. Overall study outcomes, separate from this receptor: A model built on a 13 V-J signature distinguished ophthalmopathy from stable hyperthyroidism, reaching 87.88% sensitivity and approximately 81% specificity in cross-validation and 80%/75% in testing. During validation, the model predicted progression to ophthalmopathy a median of about 6.3 months ahead of onset, with almost 71% sensitivity and 72% to 85% specificity. Most expanded thyroid clonotypes (frequency above 0.001) were also found in blood, which suggests that blood repertoires may mirror thyroid immune responses. No statistical method was used to fix the sample size in advance, and group allocation was not hidden from the investigators.

The TCR beta CDR3 regions were amplified from the RNA transcripts. For the first round of RT-PCR on the TCR CDR3, the HTBI primer set was used together with the Qiagen OneStep RT-PCR kit. The libraries were constructed in a second round of multiplex PCR and then size-selected and purified. Paired-end sequencing of the libraries was performed with 100 bp reads on an Illumina HiSeq2000. Regarding the original processing steps: SOAPnuke was used to process the raw data, with reads discarded if the reads contained adapters or uncalled bases, had a mean Phred below 15, or lacked an exact constant-primer or identifier match. High-quality paired reads were merged with COPE v1.2.5, and unique nucleotide sequences were defined as clonotypes. MiTCR v1.1 was used to align clonotypes to the IMGT TRBV, TRBD and TRBJ reference segments. The analysis included only V-J combinations with a frequency above 0.0001, which together covered around 99% of the repertoires. The TCS score was defined as F50 (clonal expansion) divided by E x V (chaos), with BLOSUM62-based TCRdist calculated between CDR3 peptides within each V-J. Welch's t-statistics and random forest reduced roughly 500 V-J features to 13, which were used in a naive Bayes classifier (R e1071). The public reads were quality trimmed at Q25 with fastp and then assembled into clones with MiXCR by TCRdb, keeping productive beta chains. Rows merge per CDR3 protein into single entries with the most common DNA and genes. TCRdb, not the original authors, processed these V and J calls. Within this sample are approximately 400,000 distinct CDR3 sequences, with about 15% of them counted one time only. The ten largest account for 25% to 30% of the sample.

Sequenced material: blood. In this chain, TRBV15 is recombined with TRBJ2-6, with the identity of the D gene unclear. This receptor was obtained from a woman aged 18-30 years with Graves' hyperthyroidism that later progressed to Graves' ophthalmopathy. The CDR3 has the sequence CATSRDADVEFSGANVLTF. The DNA sequence reads TGTGCCACCAGCAGAGATGCGGACGTCGAATTCTCTGGGGCCAACGTCCTGACTTTC.